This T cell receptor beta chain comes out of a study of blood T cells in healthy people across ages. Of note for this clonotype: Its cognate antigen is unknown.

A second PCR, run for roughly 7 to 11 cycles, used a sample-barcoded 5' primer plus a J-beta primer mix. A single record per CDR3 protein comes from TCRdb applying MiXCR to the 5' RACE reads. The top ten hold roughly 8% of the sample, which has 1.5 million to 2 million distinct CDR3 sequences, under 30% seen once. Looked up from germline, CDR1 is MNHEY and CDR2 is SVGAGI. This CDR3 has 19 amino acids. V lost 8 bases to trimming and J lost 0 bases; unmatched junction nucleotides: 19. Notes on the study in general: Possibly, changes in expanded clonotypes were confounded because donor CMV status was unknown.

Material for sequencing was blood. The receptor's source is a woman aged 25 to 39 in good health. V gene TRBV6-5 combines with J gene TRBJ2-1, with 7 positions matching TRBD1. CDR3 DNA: TGTGCCAGCCGTTCCCTACGACAGGGTGGGTTCAGCTCCTACAATGAGCAGTTCTTC. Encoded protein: CASRSLRQGGFSSYNEQFF.